One sample yielded the 11 T cell receptor beta chains listed below, sequenced in a study of blood T cell repertoires in COVID-19. Repertoires were generated with immunoSEQ multiplex PCR, while TCRdb's copy carries only in-frame clones and drops some. The sample contains 200,000 to 250,000 clones, around 90% of which appear only once. Material: peripheral blood. All receptors come from a man aged 25-45 years with COVID-19, enrolled during active disease.

The sample holds one count of this clone. The genes are TRBV7-3 and TRBJ2-3; TRBD1 matches 10 bases. The V and J ends lost 6 bases and 4 bases, in that order; junction bases with no gene match: 4. Germline assignment: CDR1 SGHTA and CDR2 FQGTGA. CDR3 length: 14 residues. CDR3 DNA sequence: TGTGCCAGCAGGACAGGGGGCGCGTCAGATACGCAGTATTTT. Amino acid sequence: CASRTGGASDTQYF.

CDR3: CASSLGGEGLHTGELFF. The CDR3 nucleotides are TGTGCCAGCAGCTTAGGGGGAGAGGGCCTCCACACCGGGGAGCTGTTTTTT. V usage is TRBV7-9 and J usage is TRBJ2-2; D might be TRBD2 (5 bases). This CDR3 comprises 17 residues. Germline CDR1 is SEHNR and CDR2 is FQNEAQ (reference sequence). V lost 1 base, J lost 3 bases, and 15 bases lay in between. The variable domain in full, with the rest retrieved from reference TRBV7-9 and TRBJ2-2, is DTGVSQNPRHKITKRGQNVTFRCDPISEHNRLYWYRQTLGQGPEFLTYFQNEAQLEKSRLLSDRFSAERPKGSFSTLEIQRTEQGDSAMYLCASSLGGEGLHTGELFFGEGSRLTVL.

The V call is TRBV3-1 (or the pseudogene TRBV3-2), the J call TRBJ2-3; TRBD1 aligns across 12 bases. This CDR3 contains 17 residues. With V trimmed by 1 base and J by 4 bases, 6 bases remained unmatched. Per germline, CDR1 LGHDT and CDR2 YNNKEL (reference sequence). CDR3 nucleotide sequence: TGTGCCAGCAGCCAAGGCTGGGACAGGGGGCGAGCAGATACGCAGTATTTT. It translates to CASSQGWDRGRADTQYF.

The V gene is TRBV18, the J gene TRBJ1-1; TRBD1 aligns across 12 bases. Germline-derived CDR1 and CDR2 are KGHSH and LQKENI. J was trimmed by 8 bases and V by 1 base; bases with no gene match: 2. The CDR3 loop spans 14 amino acids. The CDR3 DNA reads as TGTGCCAGCTCACCACGGGACAGGGGGCTAGAAGCTTTCTTT. This codes for CASSPRDRGLEAFF.

This sequence joins TRBV7-2 and TRBJ1-2; D perhaps matches TRBD1 (6 bases). CDR1 and CDR2 (germline): SGHTA, FQGNSA. Deletions cut 3 bases from V and 10 bases from J, with 21 bases between. The length of the CDR3 is 15 residues. In nucleotides, the CDR3 is TGTGCCAGCAGCTTCTACGGACAGATCGACCAGAACTACACCTTC. It is translated as CASSFYGQIDQNYTF.

This sequence joins TRBV6-5 and TRBJ2-7; 8 bases agree with TRBD2. The CDR3 loop spans 16 amino acids. Per germline, CDR1 MNHEY and CDR2 SVGAGI. Trimming cost V 1 base and J 3 bases; bases outside gene matches: 8. In DNA, the CDR3 is TGTGCCAGCAGTTACTACTCAACTAGCGGAGGCTACGAGCAGTACTTC. Translated, it gives CASSYYSTSGGYEQYF.

The CDR3, as DNA: TGCAGTGCTAGTCGGACTTCCTACGAGCAGTACTTC. The encoded protein is CSASRTSYEQYF. The rearrangement uses TRBV20-1 and TRBJ2-7; TRBD2 might be the D (5 bases). Trimming cost V 3 bases and J 1 base, with 7 bases left between them. The CDR3 is 12 residues long. Per germline, CDR1 DFQATT and CDR2 SNEGSKA (reference sequence).

The chain joins TRBV18 to TRBJ1-5; D call uncertain. Deletions cut 0 bases from V and 0 bases from J, with 9 bases between. The CDR3 sequence is 16 residues long. Per germline, CDR1 KGHSH and CDR2 LQKENI. This CDR3 reads CASSPPSGYSNQPQHF. CDR3 DNA sequence: TGTGCCAGCTCACCACCGTCAGGCTATAGCAATCAGCCCCAGCATTTT.

This clone was observed a single time. The chain joins TRBV7-8 to TRBJ2-7; 11 positions agree with TRBD2. The junction had 4 bases not matched to a gene; V was cut back by 6 bases and J by 3 bases. Germline assignment: CDR1 SGHVS and CDR2 FQNEAQ. This CDR3 region has 14 residues. The CDR3 DNA reads as TGTGCCAGCAGACCACTAGCGGGAGTCTACGAGCAGTACTTC. Protein product: CASRPLAGVYEQYF.

This clone was picked up one time. The V call is TRBV27, the J call TRBJ1-1; D is ambiguous. This CDR3 is built from 13 residues. The V gene's germline CDR1 is MNHEY and CDR2 SMNVEV (reference sequence). Trimming took 0 bases from V and 6 from J, leaving 8 bases between them. The CDR3, as DNA: TGTGCCAGCAGTTTATCCGCGGTAGCTGAAGCTTTCTTT. Protein: CASSLSAVAEAFF.

The CDR3 sequence is CASSSGLGTFKGGYTF. The CDR3 nucleotides are TGTGCCAGCAGTTCCGGCCTCGGGACTTTTAAGGGGGGCTACACCTTC. The chain recombines TRBV28 with TRBJ1-2; D may be TRBD1 (5 bases). CDR3 length: 16 residues. Trimming took off 4 bases at V and 8 bases at J, with 23 bases between the two ends. Germline values: CDR1 MDHEN, CDR2 SYDVKM.